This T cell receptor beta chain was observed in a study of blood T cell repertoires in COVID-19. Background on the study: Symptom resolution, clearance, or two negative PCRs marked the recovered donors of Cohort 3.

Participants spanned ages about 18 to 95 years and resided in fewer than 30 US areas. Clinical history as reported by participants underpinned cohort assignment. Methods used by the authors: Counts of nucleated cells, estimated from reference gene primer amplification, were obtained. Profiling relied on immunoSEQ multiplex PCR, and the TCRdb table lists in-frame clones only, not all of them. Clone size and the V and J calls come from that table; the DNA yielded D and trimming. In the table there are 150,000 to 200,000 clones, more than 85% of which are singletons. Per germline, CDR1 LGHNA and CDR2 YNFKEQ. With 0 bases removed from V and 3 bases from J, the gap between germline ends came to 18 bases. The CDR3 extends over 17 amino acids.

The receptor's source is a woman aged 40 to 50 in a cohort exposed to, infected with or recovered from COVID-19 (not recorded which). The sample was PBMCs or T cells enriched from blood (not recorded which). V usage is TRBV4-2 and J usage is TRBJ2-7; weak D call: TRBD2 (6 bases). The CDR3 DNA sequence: TGTGCCAGCAGCCAAGAGGAGGGCGGAAGGACGGGCTACGAGCAGTACTTC. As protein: CASSQEEGGRTGYEQYF.